This T cell receptor (beta chain) was retrieved from a study of CD8 T cells in Susac syndrome (dated by TCRdb to the late 2010s). Study-level background: Among the sequenced Susac syndrome patients, five or six had clinically active disease and under 10 were in clinical remission. Repertoire sequencing was used to test whether CD8+ T cell activation and differentiation in Susac syndrome was antigen driven. The study compared CD8+ T cell repertoire clonality among 12 healthy donors, 14 Susac syndrome patients and some 16 multiple sclerosis patients. At the time of blood withdrawal, Susac syndrome patients were either therapy-naive, taking corticosteroids (with some also receiving IVIg), or on IVIg alone.

RNA was extracted using the RNeasy kit, and roughly 0.5 to 1 microgram was reverse transcribed with random hexamers. The immunoSEQ multiplex PCR assay, covering 54 Vbeta and 13 Jbeta segments, was used to amplify TCR beta CDR3 regions. PCR amplification bias was corrected using a synthetic template baseline for primer optimization and computational correction. The authors' analysis ran thus. Reads were assigned to V, D and J genes according to IMGT and analyzed in immunoSEQ Analyzer, with only productive sequences retained. To calculate clonality, Shannon entropy was normalized by log2 of the number of productive unique sequences and then subtracted from one. For each patient and control, public and private clones were evaluated among the 100 most prevalent clones. Susac-specific clones were defined as absent from healthy and MS cohorts, 1052 published viral clones and other ImmuneACCESS disease sequences. Clones were called with MiXCR by TCRdb after fastp trimmed the public reads at Q25, and only in-frame beta chains were retained. One record per CDR3 amino acid sequence lists the most common genes and DNA. The V and J calls come from TCRdb's annotation, not from the publication. For this sample the table gives fewer than 80,000 distinct CDR3 sequences, of which around 94% were detected only once. The top ten clonotypes cover roughly 0.5% of the sample.

Ends trimmed: V by 0 bases, J by 7 bases; bases unmatched to a gene: 5. The CDR3 contains 14 residues, cysteine and phenylalanine counted. Here the CDR3 DNA is all that survives: 42 bases in frame from base 1. Taken from the germline V gene, the CDR1 and CDR2 loops are SGHRS and YFSETQ. Peripheral blood CD8+ and CD4+ T cells from healthy donors, Susac syndrome patients and multiple sclerosis patients were profiled using high-throughput TCR beta sequencing. The Susac syndrome patients fulfilled recently defined diagnostic criteria for definite or probable disease. CD8+ TEMRA cells were enriched by FACS, while bulk CD8+ and CD4+ T cells were purified by magnetic negative isolation. Blood was drawn into EDTA tubes, processed within 24 hours, and PBMCs were isolated by density gradient centrifugation. PBMCs destined for TCR sequencing were cryopreserved in liquid nitrogen and later thawed in a 37 °C water bath. A purity of at least 90% was achieved for sorted or isolated CD4+, CD8+ and CD8+ TEMRA cells.

Notes on this clonotype: Which antigen it targets is not known. Per-base quality was not reported, and no clone a single base away is much larger than it.

Broader findings and caveats from the paper: Approximately 17 Susac-specific public clones were identified in the total CD8+ repertoire, and several Susac-specific public clones were identified in the CD8+ TEMRA repertoire. Clonal expansion was observed in Susac syndrome CD8+ repertoires, with the highest expansion in CD8+ TEMRA cells and greater expansion in clinically active than in remitting patients. The number of individuals in the TCR sequencing and HLA analysis was acknowledged as relatively small.

The chain was built from TRBV5-1 and TRBJ1-1; 8 bases in between match TRBD1. The receptor was derived from a human donor with Susac syndrome. Input material: CD8+ T cells from PBMCs. The encoded CDR3 is CASSLVAGGGEAFF. The DNA is as follows: TGCGCCAGCAGCTTGGTGGCAGGGGGCGGTGAAGCTTTCTTT.